Following are 9 T cell receptor beta chains from one sample sequenced in a study of cytotoxic CD8 clonotypes in ibrutinib-treated CLL. Sequencing used immunoSEQ multiplex PCR; TCRdb keeps in-frame clones, though not all of them. The sample yields about 85,000 clones, around 75% seen once. The sequencing used PBMCs, collected after 12 months of ibrutinib treatment. The receptors stem from a human donor with chronic lymphocytic leukemia.

The chain has TRBV5-1 and TRBJ1-1, with TRBD1 identical over 8 bases. Germline trimming cut 3 bases from V and 6 bases from J; bases unmatched to any gene: 13. This CDR3 is built from 16 residues. Germline CDR1 SGHRS, CDR2 YFSETQ. The CDR3 DNA is TGCGCCAGCAGCTCCTGGACAGGGCAGGTTGGGGCTGAAGCTTTCTTT. Encoded protein: CASSSWTGQVGAEAFF.

The CDR3 here is CASKEGDTEAFF. The CDR3 DNA follows: TGTGCCAGCAAGGAGGGGGACACTGAAGCTTTCTTT. The chain has TRBV28 and TRBJ1-1, with D tentatively TRBD1 (6 bases). V was cut by 7 bases and J by 3 bases, with 9 bases left in between. Germline V gives CDR1 MDHEN, CDR2 SYDVKM. The CDR3 runs to 12 residues. Together with reference TRBV28 and TRBJ1-1, the CDR3 gives the full variable domain: DVKVTQSSRYLVKRTGEKVFLECVQDMDHENMFWYRQDPGLGLRLIYFSYDVKMKEKGDIPEGYSVSREKKERFSLILESASTNQTSMYLCASKEGDTEAFFGQGTRLTVV.

Details on this clone: One junction end disagrees with the germline gene, perhaps due to a read error. The chain uses TRBV18 and TRBJ2-3; D may be TRBD2 (7 bases). This CDR3 contains 15 residues. Looked up from germline, CDR1 is KGHSH and CDR2 is LQKENI. DNA of the CDR3: TGTGCCAGCTCCCCACAGGGAGGGGGCACAGATACGCAGTATTTT. This encodes CASSPQGGGTDTQYF.

This clone has a handful of counts. The rearrangement links TRBV19 to TRBJ2-3; 8 nucleotides align to TRBD2. Germline CDR1 and CDR2: LNHDA and SQIVND (reference sequence). This CDR3 contains 15 residues. Unmatched junction bases numbered 4, after V lost 3 bases and J lost 2 bases. The CDR3: CASSIPGLATDTQYF. The DNA for the CDR3 is TGTGCCAGTAGTATTCCCGGACTAGCCACAGATACGCAGTATTTT.

V gene TRBV28 combines with J gene TRBJ2-1; 7 bases align to TRBD1. This CDR3 comprises 11 residues. After removal of 10 bases from V and 8 bases from J, the junction contained 5 bases not matched to a gene. Germline V gene sequence: CDR1 MDHEN, CDR2 SYDVKM. The CDR3 here is CATKTGYEQFF. The CDR3 coding sequence is TGTGCCACCAAGACAGGGTATGAGCAGTTCTTC.

V and J are TRBV5-4 and TRBJ2-1; TRBD2 matches 10 bases. The trim removed 1 base at V and 7 bases at J, leaving 5 bases unmatched. The V gene's germline CDR1 is SGHNT and CDR2 YYREEE (reference sequence). This CDR3 is 15 amino acids long. In nucleotides, the CDR3 is TGTGCCAGCAGCTTGTACCAAGCGGGAGGGAATGAGCAGTTCTTC. Translation gives CASSLYQAGGNEQFF.

This chain uses TRBV28 with TRBJ1-1, with unresolved D. The CDR3 is 15 residues long. Trimming took off 0 bases at V and 1 base at J, with 9 bases between the two ends. Looked up from germline, CDR1 is MDHEN and CDR2 is SYDVKM. The CDR3 is CASSLWGGQNTEAFF. The CDR3 DNA reads TGTGCCAGCAGTTTATGGGGAGGTCAGAACACTGAAGCTTTCTTT.

The rearrangement links TRBV6-6 to TRBJ1-4; D is uncertain. In germline, CDR1 is MNHNY, CDR2 SVGAGI (reference sequence). The length of the CDR3 is 11 residues. Trimming removed 4 bases at V and 10 bases at J, with 7 bases between. Here the CDR3 reads CASSSPGKLFF. The CDR3 DNA follows: TGTGCCAGCAGTTCCCCGGGAAAACTGTTTTTT.

The chain combines TRBV5-1 with TRBJ2-7, with TRBD2 matching 9 bases. V lost 0 bases to trimming and J lost 0 bases; unmatched junction nucleotides: 4. The CDR3 has 16 amino acids. CDR1 is SGHRS, CDR2 YFSETQ, per germline. The CDR3 region is CASSLGGGASSYEQYF. CDR3 nucleotide sequence: TGCGCCAGCAGCTTGGGCGGGGGGGCCAGCTCCTACGAGCAGTACTTC.